This TCR beta chain appears in the sequencing data of a study of cytomegalovirus exposure and HLA in healthy donors. In its sample, this clone was seen once. Antigen specificity is unknown. Study-wide findings and caveats: Listed as cytomegalovirus-associated were about 160 TCR beta chains.

Sequenced by immunoSEQ multiplex PCR; TCRdb stores in-frame clones only, minus some. Of around 190,000 clones in the sample, about 81% are singletons; the top ten hold 1.2%. V was cut by 0 bases and J by 8 bases, with 11 bases left in between. The CDR3 is 13 residues long. Looked up from germline, CDR1 is SGHRS and CDR2 is YFSETQ. The receptor comes from a woman between 25 and 40 years old in good health and CMV-seronegative. Source material: PBMCs. The chain employs TRBV5-1 and TRBJ1-2; D unresolved. CDR3 coding DNA: TGCGCCAGCAGCTTGGGTCAGGTCGGCGGCTACACCTTC. Translating it yields CASSLGQVGGYTF.